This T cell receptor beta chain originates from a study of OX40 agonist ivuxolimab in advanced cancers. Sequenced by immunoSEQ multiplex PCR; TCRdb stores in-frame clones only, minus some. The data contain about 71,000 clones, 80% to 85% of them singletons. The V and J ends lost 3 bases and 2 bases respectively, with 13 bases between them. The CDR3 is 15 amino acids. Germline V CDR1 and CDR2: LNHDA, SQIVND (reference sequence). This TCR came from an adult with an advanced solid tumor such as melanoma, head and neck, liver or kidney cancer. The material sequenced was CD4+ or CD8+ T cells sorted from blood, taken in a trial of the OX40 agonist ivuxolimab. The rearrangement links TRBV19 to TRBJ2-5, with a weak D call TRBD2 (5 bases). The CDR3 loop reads CASSIMVQRQETQYF. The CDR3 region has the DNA TGTGCCAGTAGTATTATGGTCCAGCGGCAAGAGACCCAGTACTTC. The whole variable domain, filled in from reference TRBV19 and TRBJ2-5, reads DGGITQSPKYLFRKEGQNVTLSCEQNLNHDAMYWYRQDPGQGLRLIYYSQIVNDFQKGDIAEGYSVSREKKESFPLTVTSAQKNPTAFYLCASSIMVQRQETQYFGPGTRLLVL.